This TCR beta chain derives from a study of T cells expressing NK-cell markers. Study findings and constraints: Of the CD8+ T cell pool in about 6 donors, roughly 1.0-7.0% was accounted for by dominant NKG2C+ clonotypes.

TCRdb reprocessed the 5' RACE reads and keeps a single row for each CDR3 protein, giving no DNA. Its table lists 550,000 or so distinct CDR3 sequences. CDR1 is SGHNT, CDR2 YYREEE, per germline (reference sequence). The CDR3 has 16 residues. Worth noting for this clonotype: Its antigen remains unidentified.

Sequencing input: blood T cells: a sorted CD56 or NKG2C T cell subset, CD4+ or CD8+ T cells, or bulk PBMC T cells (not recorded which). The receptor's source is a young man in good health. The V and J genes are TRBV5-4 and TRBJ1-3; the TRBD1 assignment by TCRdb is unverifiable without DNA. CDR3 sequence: CASSPGQGIALDTIYF.